The 27 T cell receptor beta chains below were found in one sample sequenced in a study of CD8 T cells in ankylosing spondylitis. Their recognized antigens are unknown. TCRdb reprocessed the 5' RACE reads via MiXCR and lists one record per CDR3 protein. There are around 770,000 distinct CDR3 sequences in the sample; around 11% occur only once, and 0.51% lies in the top ten. Study-wide points: Ankylosing spondylitis blood appeared to be characterized by a TCR beta motif of 8 or 9 highly homologous variants.

The specimen was blood, either unsorted or a sorted T cell fraction (not recorded which). These receptors all stem from a male donor with ankylosing spondylitis.

This clonotype has only a few counts. The V and J genes are TRBV3-1 and TRBJ2-3; 7 bases are a match to TRBD2. This CDR3 contains 14 residues. From germline, CDR1 is LGHDT and CDR2 YNNKEL (reference sequence). J was trimmed by 5 bases and V by 1 base; bases with no gene match: 3. CDR3: CASSQGREKDTQYF. The DNA of the CDR3 is TGTGCCAGCAGCCAAGGGCGGGAGAAAGATACGCAGTATTTT.

This clonotype was recorded many times. This chain uses TRBV6-5 with TRBJ2-6; TRBD2 is a possible D gene (6 bases). Germline loops: CDR1 MNHEY, CDR2 SVGAGI. Trimming shortened V by 4 bases and J by 4 bases, and 14 bases separated the two germline ends. The CDR3 covers 16 residues. The CDR3 here is CASSSAGSGGANVLTF. The DNA of the CDR3 is TGTGCCAGCAGTTCTGCGGGGAGCGGAGGGGCCAACGTCCTGACTTTC.

This clonotype was observed many times. The rearrangement joins TRBV5-5 to TRBJ2-1, with D unclear. This CDR3 is built from 13 residues. V was shortened by 1 base and J by 4 bases, with 6 bases between the two germline ends. CDR1 and CDR2 (germline): SGHKS, YYEKEE (reference sequence). In DNA form, the CDR3 reads TGTGCCAGCAGCTTGTCCGGATACAATGAGCAGTTCTTC. It translates to CASSLSGYNEQFF.

A few counts support this clonotype. The rearrangement uses TRBV6-5 and TRBJ2-6, with D unresolved. Germline V gene data show CDR1 as MNHEY and CDR2 as SVGAGI. Between the trimmed V and J ends, which lost 4 bases and 0 bases, there was a span of 10 bases. This CDR3 contains 16 residues. CDR3 amino acids: CASSSTPSSGANVLTF. For the CDR3, the DNA is TGTGCCAGCAGTTCAACACCGTCCTCTGGGGCCAACGTCCTGACTTTC.

The CDR3 here is CASSPQGALTDTQYF. The CDR3 DNA sequence: TGTGCCAGCTCACCACAGGGGGCTTTGACAGATACGCAGTATTTT. The V gene is TRBV18, the J gene TRBJ2-3, with 7 nucleotides matching TRBD1. Trimming at V came to 1 base and at J to 3 bases, leaving 4 bases not matched to a gene. This CDR3 spans 15 amino acids. Germline values: CDR1 KGHSH, CDR2 LQKENI.

This clonotype was observed a few times. The CDR3 sequence is CSAHGLAASTYEQYF. The CDR3 bases are TGCAGTGCTCACGGACTAGCGGCCAGCACCTACGAGCAGTACTTC. The V and J genes are TRBV20-1 and TRBJ2-7; 10 nucleotides align to TRBD2. This CDR3 has 15 amino acids. Germline lookup yields CDR1 DFQATT and CDR2 SNEGSKA (reference sequence). V lost 5 bases and J lost 2; bases outside the gene matches: 9.

The V gene is TRBV27, the J gene TRBJ2-7, with 9 bases lining up with TRBD1. The CDR3 consists of 15 residues. V trimming: 3 bases; J trimming: 5 bases; junction bases outside the gene matches: 8. Germline loops: CDR1 MNHEY, CDR2 SMNVEV (reference sequence). The DNA for the CDR3 is TGTGCCAGCAGTTTTGCGGGACAGGGTCATAACGAGCAGTACTTC. Amino acids: CASSFAGQGHNEQYF.

This clonotype was detected a few times. This chain connects TRBV5-1 to TRBJ2-5; no reliable D call. The V gene's germline CDR1 is SGHRS and CDR2 YFSETQ. This CDR3 is 14 amino acids long. V lost 3 bases and J 3 bases, leaving 12 bases between the germline ends. CDR3 DNA: TGCGCCAGCAGCTCTACTCGTTTAGAAGAGACCCAGTACTTC. Translated: CASSSTRLEETQYF.

The chain employs TRBV6-5 and TRBJ1-1; D unresolved. The CDR3 loop spans 11 amino acids. CDR1 and CDR2 (germline): MNHEY, SVGAGI. V was trimmed by 7 bases and J by 4 bases, leaving 7 bases between them. The CDR3 sequence is CASISGTEAFF. CDR3 sequence (DNA): TGTGCCAGCATTAGCGGCACTGAAGCTTTCTTT.

This clonotype showed up just a few times. The rearrangement links TRBV10-3 to TRBJ1-2; the D gene is possibly TRBD1 (5 bases). CDR1 and CDR2 from the germline V gene are ENHRY and SYGVKD. This CDR3 spans 13 amino acids. Deletions cut 10 bases from V and 2 bases from J, with 14 bases between. The DNA of the CDR3 is TGTGCCACCCGACGGGACTTGAACTATGGCTACACCTTC. Translated: CATRRDLNYGYTF.

This clonotype has ten or more counts. The chain is built from TRBV4-1 and TRBJ1-1; D not certain. The germline gives CDR1 MGHRA, CDR2 YSYEKL. The CDR3 consists of 14 residues. Trimming stripped 0 bases from V and 7 bases from J, with 12 bases between. CDR3 sequence reads: CASSQDRLRVEAFF. The CDR3 DNA reads as TGCGCCAGCAGCCAAGATAGGTTGAGGGTTGAAGCTTTCTTT.

The chain combines TRBV7-9 with TRBJ2-7, with 8 bases that match TRBD1. The CDR3 covers 14 residues. V shed 5 bases, J shed 3 bases, and the junction held 6 bases outside the gene matches. Germline values: CDR1 SEHNR, CDR2 FQNEAQ (reference sequence). CDR3 DNA: TGTGCCAGCAGCCCAACAACAGGGGGCTACGAGCAGTACTTC. Translation: CASSPTTGGYEQYF.

This clonotype has ten or more counts. The chain uses TRBV20-1 and TRBJ1-1; a weak D match, TRBD1 (5 bases). The CDR3 has 12 amino acids. CDR1 is DFQATT, CDR2 SNEGSKA, per germline (reference sequence). Trimming pared 6 bases from V and 4 bases from J, leaving 12 bases between. This CDR3 reads CSAKRGGTEAFF. CDR3 DNA sequence: TGCAGTGCGAAGCGGGGGGGCACTGAAGCTTTCTTT.

This clonotype was detected only a few times. J is TRBJ1-2 and V is TRBV10-3; D possibly corresponds to TRBD1 (6 bases). The germline V gene encodes CDR1 ENHRY and CDR2 SYGVKD. The V gene lost 0 bases and the J gene lost 8 bases, with 10 bases spanning the gap. The CDR3 totals 13 residues. The CDR3 DNA sequence: TGTGCCATCAGTGAGTCCGGGGGCGAAGGCTACACCTTC. Its protein is CAISESGGEGYTF.

This clonotype has only a few counts. J is TRBJ2-5 and V is TRBV27, with TRBD2 matching over 8 bases. The CDR3 spans 15 residues. V gave up 1 base and J gave up 5 bases; unmatched junction bases: 6. Germline-derived CDR1 and CDR2 are MNHEY and SMNVEV (reference sequence). The CDR3 reads CASSLYFRGGETQYF. DNA of the CDR3: TGTGCCAGCAGTTTATATTTTCGGGGGGGGGAGACCCAGTACTTC.

This chain joins TRBV9 and TRBJ2-4, with D possibly matching TRBD1 (6 bases). The CDR3 runs to 14 residues. V was shortened by 0 bases and J by 9 bases, with 13 bases between the two germline ends. From germline, CDR1 is SGDLS and CDR2 YYNGEE. CDR3 bases: TGTGCCAGCAGCGTAGGGGGGCTGGGTAGCATTCAGTACTTC. Protein sequence: CASSVGGLGSIQYF.

This chain links TRBV20-1 with TRBJ1-1; TRBD1 matches at 7 bases. CDR3 size: 14 residues. The trim removed 0 bases at V and 4 bases at J, leaving 5 bases unmatched. Per the germline V gene, CDR1 is DFQATT and CDR2 is SNEGSKA (reference sequence). CDR3 residues: CSARDLQGFTEAFF. Here the CDR3 DNA reads TGCAGTGCTAGAGATTTACAGGGGTTCACTGAAGCTTTCTTT.

With regard to this clonotype: A junction end diverges from the germline sequence, so it may reflect a read error. This sequence joins TRBV2 and TRBJ2-3, with a tentative D call TRBD2 (5 bases). CDR3 length equals 15 residues. Per the germline V gene, CDR1 is SNHLY and CDR2 is FYNNEI. CDR3 sequence: CSSSEAQRSTDTQYF. CDR3 bases: TGTTCCAGCAGTGAAGCGCAGCGGAGCACAGATACGCAGTATTTT.

This clonotype has only one observation. A much larger clonotype is one base distant, so this may be a read error. The V call is TRBV29-1, the J call TRBJ1-2; D is ambiguous. Germline values: CDR1 SQVTM, CDR2 ANQGSEA. The CDR3 sequence is 13 residues long. In DNA, the CDR3 is TGCAGCGTTGATGAGAACTCCAACTATGGCCACACCTTC. It is translated as CSVDENSNYGHTF.

This clonotype was counted between two and nine times. V and J are TRBV9 and TRBJ2-2; D is unresolved. Looked up from germline, CDR1 is SGDLS and CDR2 is YYNGEE. The CDR3 sequence is 13 residues long. V lost 6 bases and J lost 1, with 7 bases in between. CDR3 sequence reads: CASTDGNTGELFF. DNA of the CDR3: TGTGCCAGCACTGACGGGAACACCGGGGAGCTGTTTTTT.

This chain links TRBV9 with TRBJ2-4; D uncertain. Trimming cost V 0 bases and J 6 bases, with 10 bases left between them. CDR3 length equals 14 residues. Looked up from germline, CDR1 is SGDLS and CDR2 is YYNGEE. CDR3 region: CASSVGGGLNIQYF. The CDR3 bases are TGTGCCAGCAGCGTAGGGGGTGGCTTAAACATTCAGTACTTC.

The count of this clonotype is one. The genes are TRBV11-3 and TRBJ2-1; maybe TRBD2 (5 bases). V gave up 5 bases and J gave up 7 bases, with 12 bases separating them. Germline V CDR1 and CDR2: SGHNT, YENEEA. This CDR3 has 13 amino acids. DNA for the CDR3: TGTGCCAGCAGCCCCTGGACTTCAAATGAGCAGTTCTTC. Translating gives CASSPWTSNEQFF.

The chain combines TRBV5-1 with TRBJ1-4; perhaps TRBD1 as D (5 bases). The germline V and J ends were trimmed by 4 bases and 8 bases, with 12 bases remaining between them. The CDR3 length is 13 residues. Germline-derived CDR1 and CDR2 are SGHRS and YFSETQ. CDR3 sequence reads: CASSDGWDEKLFF. The CDR3 region has the DNA TGCGCCAGCAGCGACGGTTGGGACGAAAAACTGTTTTTT.

This chain joins TRBV5-1 and TRBJ1-1; D may be TRBD1 (5 bases). The CDR3 covers 15 residues. With 0 bases removed from V and 2 bases from J, the gap between germline ends came to 11 bases. From germline, CDR1 is SGHRS and CDR2 YFSETQ. CDR3 bases: TGCGCCAGCAGCTTGGCGGTAGGGACCAACACTGAAGCTTTCTTT. Translation: CASSLAVGTNTEAFF.

This clonotype has just a few counts. The gene calls are TRBV5-1 and TRBJ2-1; TRBD2 matches 7 bases. Germline V gene lookup returns CDR1 SGHRS and CDR2 YFSETQ. The CDR3 length is 15 residues. The V gene end was trimmed by 0 bases and the J gene end by 5 bases; junction bases not matched to a gene: 5. CDR3 bases: TGCGCCAGCAGCTTGGTCTGGGCGGGAGACAATGAGCAGTTCTTC. It yields the protein CASSLVWAGDNEQFF.

This clonotype was counted a few times. V usage is TRBV7-9 and J usage is TRBJ2-1; tentatively, D is TRBD1 (5 bases). Germline CDR1 SEHNR, CDR2 FQNEAQ (reference sequence). The CDR3 runs 15 residues. V lost 1 base and J 6 bases, leaving 13 bases between the germline ends. CDR3 sequence reads: CASSLGSGSGNEQFF. The CDR3 DNA is TGTGCCAGCAGCTTAGGCTCAGGGTCGGGCAATGAGCAGTTCTTC.

V gene TRBV18 combines with J gene TRBJ2-6, with D perhaps assigned TRBD1 or TRBD2 (5 bases each). The V gene lost 2 bases and the J gene lost 0 bases, with 17 bases spanning the gap. Germline CDR1 KGHSH, CDR2 LQKENI. The CDR3 is 19 residues long. The CDR3, as DNA: TGTGCCAGCTCACCAAGGTCAACAGGACTTCGCTCTGGGGCCAACGTCCTGACTTTC. It translates to CASSPRSTGLRSGANVLTF. The whole variable domain, remainder taken from reference TRBV18 and TRBJ2-6, is NAGVMQNPRHLVRRRGQEARLRCSPMKGHSHVYWYRQLPEEGLKFMVYLQKENIIDESGMPKERFSAEFPKEGPSILRIQQVVRGDSAAYFCASSPRSTGLRSGANVLTFGAGSRLTVL.